This TCR beta chain was sequenced during a study of T cells in Graves' hyperthyroidism and ophthalmopathy. Study context: Peripheral blood sampling occurred at initial diagnosis, before any treatment.

Germline loops: CDR1 GTSNPN, CDR2 SVGIG (reference sequence). This CDR3 is built from 13 residues. V was shortened by 2 bases and J by 4 bases, with 9 bases between the two germline ends. Regions amplified from RNA transcripts were the TCR beta CDR3 regions. TCR CDR3 underwent first-round RT-PCR with the HTBI primer set. TCRdb recomputed calls from the multiplex PCR reads with MiXCR, one row per CDR3 protein. The sample carries fewer than 400,000 distinct CDR3 sequences, 11% to 15% recorded once. At least ten counts were recorded for this clonotype. Criteria for exclusion of patients were uncontrolled infection, other autoimmune disease, pregnancy or lactation.

The chain uses TRBV30 and TRBJ1-5, with D perhaps TRBD1 (6 bases). The material sequenced was blood. The sequence derives from a man aged 50 to 59 with Graves' ophthalmopathy. This chain's CDR3 is CAWSNRVNQPQHF. CDR3 DNA sequence: TGTGCCTGGAGTAACAGGGTTAATCAGCCCCAGCATTTT.